Reported below is one TCR beta chain. Its target is not known. Vbeta (60) and Jbeta (13) primers were used in the PCR. Only in-frame clones appear in the TCRdb table, and some are missing; sequencing was by immunoSEQ multiplex PCR. Here the sample spans around 210,000 clones, about 85% being singletons. The data stem from a study of cytomegalovirus exposure and HLA in healthy donors. General study results and limits: HLA-A and HLA-B allele assignments for most subjects were reportedly predicted accurately using TCR beta sequences.

Germline V gene lookup returns CDR1 MGHRA and CDR2 YSYEKL. The length of the CDR3 is 16 residues. The V and J ends lost 1 base and 1 base respectively, with 11 bases between them. The rearrangement joins TRBV4-1 to TRBJ2-1; TRBD2 might be the D (6 bases). The sample was PBMCs. The clonotype was recovered from a girl between 2 and 10 years old in good health and CMV-seronegative. DNA for the CDR3: TGCGCCAGCAGCCAAGGTGGGCTAGCGTCCTACAATGAGCAGTTCTTC. Encoded protein: CASSQGGLASYNEQFF.